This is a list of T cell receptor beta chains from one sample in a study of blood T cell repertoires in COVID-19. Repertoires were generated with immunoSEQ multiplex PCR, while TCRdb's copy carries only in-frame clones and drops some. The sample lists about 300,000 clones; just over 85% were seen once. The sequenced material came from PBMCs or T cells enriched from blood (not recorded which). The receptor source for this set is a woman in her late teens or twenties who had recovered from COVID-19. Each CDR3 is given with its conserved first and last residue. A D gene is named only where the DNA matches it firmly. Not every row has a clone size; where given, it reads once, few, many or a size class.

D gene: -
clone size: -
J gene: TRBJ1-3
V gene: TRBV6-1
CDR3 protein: CASSEDSQFSGNTIYF
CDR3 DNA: TGTGCCAGCAGTGAGGACAGCCAGTTCTCTGGAAACACCATATATTTT

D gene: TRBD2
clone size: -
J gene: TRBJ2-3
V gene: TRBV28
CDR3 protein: CASSSAGEATDTQYF
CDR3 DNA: TGTGCCAGCAGTTCCGCGGGAGAAGCGACAGATACGCAGTATTTT

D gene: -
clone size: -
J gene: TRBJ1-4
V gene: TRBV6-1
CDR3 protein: CASSEHRATNEKLFF
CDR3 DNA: TGTGCCAGCAGTGAACACAGGGCGACTAATGAAAAACTGTTTTTT

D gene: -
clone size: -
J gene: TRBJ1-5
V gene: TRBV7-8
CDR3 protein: CASSSGHGGGQPQHF
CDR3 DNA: TGTGCCAGCAGCTCGGGACATGGGGGTGGTCAGCCCCAGCATTTT

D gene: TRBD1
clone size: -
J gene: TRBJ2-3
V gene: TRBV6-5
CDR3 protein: CASRPGQVSRDTQYF
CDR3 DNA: TGTGCCAGCAGACCTGGACAGGTGTCTAGAGATACGCAGTATTTT

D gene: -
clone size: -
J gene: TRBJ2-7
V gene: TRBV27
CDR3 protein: CASSLIPSGSNYEQYF
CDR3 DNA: TGTGCCAGCAGCCTAATCCCTTCCGGGAGTAACTACGAGCAGTACTTC

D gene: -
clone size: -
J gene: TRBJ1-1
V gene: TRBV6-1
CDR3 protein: CASSEISGSTEAFF
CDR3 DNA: TGTGCCAGCAGTGAAATCAGTGGGAGCACTGAAGCTTTCTTT

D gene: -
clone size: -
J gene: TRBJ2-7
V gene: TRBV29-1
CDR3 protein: CSVFEQAEQYF
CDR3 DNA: TGCAGCGTTTTTGAGCAGGCCGAGCAGTACTTC

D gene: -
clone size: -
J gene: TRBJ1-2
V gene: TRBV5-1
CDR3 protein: CASSSLGGPGYTF
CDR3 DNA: TGCGCCAGCAGCTCCTTGGGGGGACCCGGCTACACCTTC

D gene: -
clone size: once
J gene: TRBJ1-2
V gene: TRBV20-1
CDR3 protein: CSARSDYGYTF
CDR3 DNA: TGCAGTGCTAGGTCGGACTATGGCTACACCTTC

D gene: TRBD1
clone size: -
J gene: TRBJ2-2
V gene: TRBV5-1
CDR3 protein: CASTNTGTALDGELFF
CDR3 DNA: TGCGCCAGTACAAATACCGGGACAGCTTTGGACGGGGAGCTGTTTTTT

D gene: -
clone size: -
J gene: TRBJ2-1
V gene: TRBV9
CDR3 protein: CASSVSDGEQFF
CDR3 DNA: TGTGCCAGCAGCGTATCTGACGGGGAGCAGTTCTTC

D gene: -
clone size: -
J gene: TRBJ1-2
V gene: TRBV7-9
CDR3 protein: CASSLSLGPHGYTF
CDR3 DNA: TGTGCCAGCAGCTTATCACTAGGTCCCCATGGCTACACCTTC

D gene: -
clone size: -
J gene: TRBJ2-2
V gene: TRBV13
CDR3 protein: CASNSLQLRIRGTGELFF
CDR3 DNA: TGTGCCAGCAATTCGCTCCAGCTTCGTATCAGGGGAACCGGGGAGCTGTTTTTT

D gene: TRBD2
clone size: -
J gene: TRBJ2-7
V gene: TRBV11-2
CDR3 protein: CASSPGTSGGYEQYF
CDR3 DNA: TGTGCCAGCAGCCCCGGGACTAGCGGGGGCTACGAGCAGTACTTC

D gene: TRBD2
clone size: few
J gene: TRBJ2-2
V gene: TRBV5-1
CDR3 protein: CASRGLAGAGELFF
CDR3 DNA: TGCGCCAGCAGGGGACTAGCGGGAGCCGGGGAGCTGTTTTTT

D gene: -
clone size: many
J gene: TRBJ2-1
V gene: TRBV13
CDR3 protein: CASSFLPSNEQFF
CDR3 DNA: TGTGCCAGCAGCTTCCTTCCCTCGAATGAGCAGTTCTTC

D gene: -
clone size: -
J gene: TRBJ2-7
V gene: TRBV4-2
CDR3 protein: CASSQGDNYEQYF
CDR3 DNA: TGTGCCAGCAGCCAAGGGGACAACTACGAGCAGTACTTC

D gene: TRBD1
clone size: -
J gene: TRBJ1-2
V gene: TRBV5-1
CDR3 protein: CASRLGQEDYGYTF
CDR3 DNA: TGCGCCAGCAGACTGGGACAGGAGGACTATGGCTACACCTTC

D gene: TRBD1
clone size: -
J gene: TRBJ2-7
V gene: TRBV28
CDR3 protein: CASSPTPGQGTYEQYF
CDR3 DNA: TGTGCCAGCAGTCCCACCCCGGGACAGGGCACCTACGAGCAGTACTTC

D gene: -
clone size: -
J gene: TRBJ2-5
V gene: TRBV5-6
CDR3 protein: CASRLGPTQYF
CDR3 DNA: TGTGCCAGTAGACTGGGGCCGACCCAGTACTTC

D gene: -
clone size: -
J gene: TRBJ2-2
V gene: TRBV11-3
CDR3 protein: CASSLETGELFF
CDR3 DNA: TGTGCCAGCAGCTTAGAGACAGGGGAGCTGTTTTTT

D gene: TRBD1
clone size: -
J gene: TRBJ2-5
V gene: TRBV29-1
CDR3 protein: CSVETPGQGVKTQYF
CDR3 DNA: TGCAGCGTTGAGACCCCGGGACAGGGGGTAAAGACCCAGTACTTC

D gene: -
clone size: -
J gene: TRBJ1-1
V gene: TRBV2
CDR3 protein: CASNGAGANRDEAFF
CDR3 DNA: TGTGCCAGCAATGGAGCAGGGGCTAATCGAGATGAAGCTTTCTTT

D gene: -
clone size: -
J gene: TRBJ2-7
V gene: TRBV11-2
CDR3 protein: CASSLGTNEQYF
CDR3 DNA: TGTGCCAGCAGCTTAGGGACAAACGAGCAGTACTTC

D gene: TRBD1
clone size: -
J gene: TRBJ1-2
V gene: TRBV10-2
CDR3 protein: CASSETGGYGYTF
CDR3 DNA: TGCGCCAGCAGTGAGACAGGGGGCTATGGCTACACCTTC

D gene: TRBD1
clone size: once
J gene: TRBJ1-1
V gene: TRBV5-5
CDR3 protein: CASSLVQGAPTEAFF
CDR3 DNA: TGTGCCAGCAGCTTGGTGCAGGGGGCGCCTACTGAAGCTTTCTTT

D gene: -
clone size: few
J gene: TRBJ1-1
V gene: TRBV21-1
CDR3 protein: CASSKPDRRGNTEAFF
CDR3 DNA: TGTGCCAGCAGCAAACCGGACAGGCGGGGAAACACTGAAGCTTTCTTT

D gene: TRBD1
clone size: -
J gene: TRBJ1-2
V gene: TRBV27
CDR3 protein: CASTKGGQVNYGYTF
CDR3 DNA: TGTGCCAGCACTAAAGGGGGACAGGTGAACTATGGCTACACCTTC

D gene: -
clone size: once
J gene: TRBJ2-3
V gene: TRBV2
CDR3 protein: CASTGDNTQYF
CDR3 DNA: TGTGCCAGCACCGGGGACAATACGCAGTATTTT

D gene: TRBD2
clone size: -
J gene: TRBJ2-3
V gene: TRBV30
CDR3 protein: CAWSPPGLEDTQYF
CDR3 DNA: TGTGCCTGGAGTCCTCCGGGACTAGAAGATACGCAGTATTTT

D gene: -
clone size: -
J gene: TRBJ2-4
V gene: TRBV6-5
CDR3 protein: CASSYSRKNIQYF
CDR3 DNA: TGTGCCAGCAGTTACTCCAGGAAAAACATTCAGTACTTC

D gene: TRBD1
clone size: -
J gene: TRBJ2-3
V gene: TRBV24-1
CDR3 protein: CATSDPPGTGSTDTQYF
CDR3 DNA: TGTGCCACCAGTGATCCGCCCGGGACAGGTAGCACAGATACGCAGTATTTT

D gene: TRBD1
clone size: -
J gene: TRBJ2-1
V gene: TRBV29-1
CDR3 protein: CSSDRGQNEQFF
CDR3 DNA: TGCAGCTCTGACAGGGGTCAAAATGAGCAGTTCTTC

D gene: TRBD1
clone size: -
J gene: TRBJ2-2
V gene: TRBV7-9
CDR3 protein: CASSSPYRQGGTGELFF
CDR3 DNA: TGTGCCAGCAGCTCGCCCTATCGACAGGGGGGTACCGGGGAGCTGTTTTTT

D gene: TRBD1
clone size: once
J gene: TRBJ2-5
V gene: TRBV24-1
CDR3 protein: CATSSGQGIGGETQYF
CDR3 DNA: TGTGCCACCAGTTCAGGACAGGGGATAGGCGGGGAGACCCAGTACTTC

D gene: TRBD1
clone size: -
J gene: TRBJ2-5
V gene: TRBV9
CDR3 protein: CASSVWDRRTKQETQYF
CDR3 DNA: TGTGCCAGCAGCGTATGGGACAGGCGGACTAAACAAGAGACCCAGTACTTC

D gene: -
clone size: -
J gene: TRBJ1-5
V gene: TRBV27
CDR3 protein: CASSLDAGGNQPQHF
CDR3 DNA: TGTGCCAGCAGTTTGGACGCCGGCGGGAATCAGCCCCAGCATTTT

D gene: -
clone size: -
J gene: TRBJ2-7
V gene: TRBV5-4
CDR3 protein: CASSYLISYEQYF
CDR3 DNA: TGTGCCAGCAGCTACCTAATATCCTACGAGCAGTACTTC

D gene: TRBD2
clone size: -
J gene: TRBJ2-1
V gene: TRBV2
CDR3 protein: CASSKRTSGRFTYNEQFF
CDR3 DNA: TGTGCCAGCAGCAAAAGGACTAGCGGGAGGTTTACCTACAATGAGCAGTTCTTC

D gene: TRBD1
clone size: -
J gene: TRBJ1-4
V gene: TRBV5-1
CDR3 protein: CASSLGQGEFANEKLFF
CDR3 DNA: TGCGCCAGCAGCTTGGGACAGGGGGAGTTTGCTAATGAAAAACTGTTTTTT

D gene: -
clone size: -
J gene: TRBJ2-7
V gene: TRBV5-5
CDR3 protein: CASSLDLYYEQYF
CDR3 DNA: TGTGCCAGCAGCTTGGATTTGTACTACGAGCAGTACTTC

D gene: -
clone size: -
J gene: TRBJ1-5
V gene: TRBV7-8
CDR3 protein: CASSLAPGLGSNQPQHF
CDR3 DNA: TGTGCCAGCAGCTTAGCCCCAGGGTTAGGTAGCAATCAGCCCCAGCATTTT

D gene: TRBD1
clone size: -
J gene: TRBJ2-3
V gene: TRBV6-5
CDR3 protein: CASSRTGPLDTQYF
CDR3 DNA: TGTGCCAGCAGTCGGACAGGGCCCCTGGATACGCAGTATTTT

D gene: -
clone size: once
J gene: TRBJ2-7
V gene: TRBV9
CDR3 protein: CASSVTDSPYEQYF
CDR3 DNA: TGTGCCAGCAGCGTAACGGACAGTCCCTACGAGCAGTACTTC

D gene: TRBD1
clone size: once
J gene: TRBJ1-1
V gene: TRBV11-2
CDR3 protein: CASSSMTGGTEAFF
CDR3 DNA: TGTGCCAGCAGCTCAATGACAGGGGGTACTGAAGCTTTCTTT

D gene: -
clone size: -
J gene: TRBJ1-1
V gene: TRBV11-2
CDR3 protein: CASSSDGGWDTEAFF
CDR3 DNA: TGTGCCAGCAGCTCCGATGGGGGGTGGGACACTGAAGCTTTCTTT

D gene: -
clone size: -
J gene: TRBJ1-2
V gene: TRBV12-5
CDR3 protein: CASGLVPASQGYGYTF
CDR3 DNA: TGTGCTAGTGGTTTGGTACCCGCCTCACAGGGCTATGGCTACACCTTC